The sequence of this TCR beta chain was determined in a study of T cells in Graves' hyperthyroidism and ophthalmopathy (dated by TCRdb to between 2018 and 2020). Looking at the study overall: Peripheral blood samples were taken at the time of initial diagnosis, prior to any treatment. To identify distinguishing TCR V-J signatures, a discovery cohort of about a hundred patients was used, comprising 40 to 45 with Graves' ophthalmopathy and around 60 with stable Graves' hyperthyroidism. Prospective prediction of ophthalmopathy was tested in an independent validation cohort consisting of 18 hyperthyroidism patients and around 17 patients who later progressed to ophthalmopathy. The 100 or so discovery patients were randomly split 7:3 into training and test sets. In addition, the study compared T-cell repertoires in thyroid tissue and in blood from six Graves' hyperthyroidism patients. After blood sampling, hyperthyroidism patients were treated with methimazole at a starting dose of 30 mg daily, and ophthalmopathy patients were treated with high-dose intravenous methylprednisolone. TCR Vbeta CDR3 sequencing of 120 to 150 peripheral blood samples (43 ophthalmopathy, around 80 hyperthyroidism and some 17 progressor patients) is reported in the paper. General conclusions and limits of the study: Sample size was not statistically predetermined, and blinding of investigators to group allocation was not performed. Most expanded thyroid clonotypes (frequency above 0.001) were also detected in blood, a finding suggesting that blood repertoires may reflect thyroid immune responses. In validation, the model predicted progression to ophthalmopathy a median of approximately 6.6 months before onset, with over 55% sensitivity and roughly 79% specificity. Ophthalmopathy was separated from stable hyperthyroidism by a 13 V-J signature model, with 87.88% sensitivity and about 81% specificity obtained in cross-validation and 80%/75% obtained in testing.

Graves' hyperthyroidism was defined as stable when no progression to ophthalmopathy occurred over 18 months of follow-up. The hyperthyroidism patients were between 18 and 65 years old and newly diagnosed, with a disease duration of less than 2 months. Exclusion was applied to patients with uncontrolled infections, other autoimmune diseases, pregnancy or lactation. Diagnoses were based on clinical symptoms, serum thyroxine and TRAb, thyroid ultrasound and orbital computed tomography. PBMCs were separated from under 11 ml of fresh peripheral blood using Ficoll-Paque density gradient centrifugation. Total RNA was extracted with Trizol reagent, and quality was checked on an Agilent 2100 Bioanalyzer. The sample holds one count of this clonotype. Its antigen remains unidentified. The input lacks base qualities; no much larger clone sits a single base away. A lone read is weak support. Amplification of TCR beta CDR3 regions was carried out from RNA transcripts. For the first round of RT-PCR on the TCR CDR3, the HTBI primer set was used together with the Qiagen OneStep RT-PCR kit. Libraries were constructed in a second round of multiplex PCR, after which size selection and purification were performed. Paired-end sequencing of the libraries was performed with 100 bp reads on an Illumina HiSeq2000. The published analysis was carried out like this. SOAPnuke was used to process the raw data, removing reads that contained adapters or uncalled bases, had a mean Phred below 15, or lacked an exact match to the constant primer or identifier. COPE v1.2.5 was used to merge high-quality paired reads, and clonotypes were defined as unique nucleotide sequences. Clonotypes were aligned to IMGT TRBV, TRBD and TRBJ reference segments using MiTCR v1.1. The analysis included only V-J combinations with a frequency above 0.0001, which together covered 99% to 99.2% of the repertoires. The TCS score was defined as the ratio of F50 (clonal expansion) to E x V (chaos), calculated using BLOSUM62-based TCRdist between CDR3 peptides within each V-J. Welch's t-statistics and random forest reduced around 520 V-J features to roughly 13, which were used in a naive Bayes classifier (R e1071). The Morisita-Horn index was used to measure how similar the thyroid and blood repertoires were. Starting from the raw public reads, TCRdb applied fastp trimming at Q25, assembled clones with MiXCR and retained in-frame beta chains. Every entry covers one CDR3 protein and lists the most common genes and DNA from its rows. The authors' filters were not applied to this entry. The sample contains roughly 800,000 distinct CDR3 sequences, over 35% of them found a single time. The ten largest clones capture roughly 8.3% of the sample.

This TCR derives from a man aged 18 to 30 with Graves' hyperthyroidism. The source material was blood.

The CDR3 sequence is CASKTGGGLNTEAFF. The DNA sequence is TGTGCCAGCAAGACGGGGGGAGGGCTGAACACTGAAGCTTTCTTT. The rearrangement combines TRBV10-3 with TRBJ1-1; TRBD1 is a weak D gene call, 5 bases matching. Including the terminal cysteine and phenylalanine, the CDR3 comprises 15 residues. The entry retains the CDR3 DNA only, 45 bases that are in frame from base 1. Sequences ENHRY (CDR1) and SYGVKD (CDR2) are obtained from the germline V gene. Relative to germline, V is 10 bases shorter and J is 0 bases shorter, with 18 bases between their ends.